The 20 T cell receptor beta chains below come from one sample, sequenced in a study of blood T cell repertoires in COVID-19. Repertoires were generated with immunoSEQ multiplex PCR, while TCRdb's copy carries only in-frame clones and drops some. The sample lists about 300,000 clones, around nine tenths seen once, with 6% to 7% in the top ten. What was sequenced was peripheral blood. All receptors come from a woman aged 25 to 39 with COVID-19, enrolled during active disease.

The CDR3 nucleotides are TGTGCCAGCAGCTATCGGGACAGGGGGCAAACTGAAGCTTTCTTT. It encodes CASSYRDRGQTEAFF. This rearrangement joins TRBV5-4 to TRBJ1-1; 12 nucleotides match TRBD1. Trimming removed 3 bases from V and 5 bases from J; junction bases left unmatched: 5. This CDR3 is 15 amino acids long. Germline V gene data show CDR1 as SGHNT and CDR2 as YYREEE (reference sequence).

The CDR3 loop is CASSFSGVDGEQFF. CDR3 in DNA: TGTGCCAGCAGTTTTAGCGGGGTGGACGGTGAGCAGTTCTTC. The V call is TRBV2, the J call TRBJ2-1; TRBD2 matches 8 bases. J gave up 9 bases and V 5 bases, and 9 bases lay outside the gene matches. CDR3 size: 14 residues. Germline V gene lookup returns CDR1 SNHLY and CDR2 FYNNEI.

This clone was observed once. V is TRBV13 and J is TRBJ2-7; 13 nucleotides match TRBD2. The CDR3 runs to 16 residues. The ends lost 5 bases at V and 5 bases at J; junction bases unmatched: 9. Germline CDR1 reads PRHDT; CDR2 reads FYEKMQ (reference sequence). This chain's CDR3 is CASSQWTSGSKNEQYF. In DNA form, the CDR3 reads TGTGCCAGCAGCCAGTGGACTAGCGGGAGTAAAAACGAGCAGTACTTC.

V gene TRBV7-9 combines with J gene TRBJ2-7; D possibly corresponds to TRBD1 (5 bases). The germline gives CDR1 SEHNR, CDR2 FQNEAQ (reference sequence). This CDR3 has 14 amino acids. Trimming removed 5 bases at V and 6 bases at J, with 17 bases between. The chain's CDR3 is CASSQGARKGEQYF. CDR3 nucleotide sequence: TGTGCCAGCAGCCAAGGGGCTAGAAAGGGCGAGCAGTACTTC.

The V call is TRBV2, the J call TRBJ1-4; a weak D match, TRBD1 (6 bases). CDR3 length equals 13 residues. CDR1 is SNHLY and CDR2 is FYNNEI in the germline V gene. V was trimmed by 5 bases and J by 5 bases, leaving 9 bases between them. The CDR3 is CASSWDTNEKLFF. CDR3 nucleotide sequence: TGTGCCAGCAGTTGGGACACAAATGAAAAACTGTTTTTT.

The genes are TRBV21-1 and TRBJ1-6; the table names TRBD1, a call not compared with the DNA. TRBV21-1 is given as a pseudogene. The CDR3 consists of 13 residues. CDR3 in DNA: TGTGCCAGCAACATACCCACAGGGCCTCCCCTCCACTTT. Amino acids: CASNIPTGPPLHF.

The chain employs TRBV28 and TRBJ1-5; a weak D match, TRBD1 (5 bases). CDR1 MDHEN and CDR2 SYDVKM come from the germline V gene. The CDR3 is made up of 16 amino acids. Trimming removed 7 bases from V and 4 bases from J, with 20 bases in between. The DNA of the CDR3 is TGTGCCAGCACCCTTTGGGCAGGGACTCGGAATCAGCCCCAGCATTTT. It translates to CASTLWAGTRNQPQHF.

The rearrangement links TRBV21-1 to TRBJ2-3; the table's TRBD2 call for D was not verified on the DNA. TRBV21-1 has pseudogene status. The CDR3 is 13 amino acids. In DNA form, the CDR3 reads TGTGCCAGCAACTCTAGCATGTCAGATACGCAGTATTTT. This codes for CASNSSMSDTQYF.

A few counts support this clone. The CDR3: CASSAGSTEAFF. In nucleotides, the CDR3 is TGTGCCAGCAGTGCTGGTAGCACTGAAGCTTTCTTT. This chain links TRBV2 with TRBJ1-1; no reliable D call. V lost 4 bases and J lost 4, with 7 bases in between. The CDR3 loop spans 12 amino acids. CDR1 is SNHLY, CDR2 FYNNEI, per germline.

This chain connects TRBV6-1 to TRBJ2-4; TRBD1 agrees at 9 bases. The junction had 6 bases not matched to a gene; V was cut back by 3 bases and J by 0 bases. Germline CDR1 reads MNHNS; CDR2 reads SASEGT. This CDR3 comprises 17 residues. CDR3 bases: TGTGCCAGCAGTGAGAGGGGGACAGGGCTAGCCAAAAACATTCAGTACTTC. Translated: CASSERGTGLAKNIQYF.

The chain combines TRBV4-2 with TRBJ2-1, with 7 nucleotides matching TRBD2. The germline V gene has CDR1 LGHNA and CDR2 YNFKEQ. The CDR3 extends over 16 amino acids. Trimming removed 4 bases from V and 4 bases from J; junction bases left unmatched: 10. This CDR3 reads CASSPRGEGPYNEQFF. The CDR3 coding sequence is TGTGCCAGCAGCCCTCGGGGGGAGGGCCCGTACAATGAGCAGTTCTTC.

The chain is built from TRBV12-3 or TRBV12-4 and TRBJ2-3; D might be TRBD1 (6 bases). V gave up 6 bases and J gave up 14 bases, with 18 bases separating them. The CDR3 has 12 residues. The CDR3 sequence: CASRLDSSPRYF. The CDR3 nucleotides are TGTGCCAGCAGGCTGGACAGTTCCCCGAGGTATTTT.

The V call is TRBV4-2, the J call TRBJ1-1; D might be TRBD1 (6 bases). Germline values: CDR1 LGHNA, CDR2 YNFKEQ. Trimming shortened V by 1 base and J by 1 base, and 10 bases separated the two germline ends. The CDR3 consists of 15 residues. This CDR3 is CASSQVRTANTEAFF. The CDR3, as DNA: TGTGCCAGCAGCCAAGTGAGGACAGCGAACACTGAAGCTTTCTTT.

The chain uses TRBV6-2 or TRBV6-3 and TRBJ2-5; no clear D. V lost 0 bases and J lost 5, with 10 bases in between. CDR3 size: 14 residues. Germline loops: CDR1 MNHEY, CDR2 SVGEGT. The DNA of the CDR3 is TGTGCCAGCAGTTACTCCTCAGAGAGGGAGACCCAGTACTTC. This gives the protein CASSYSSERETQYF.

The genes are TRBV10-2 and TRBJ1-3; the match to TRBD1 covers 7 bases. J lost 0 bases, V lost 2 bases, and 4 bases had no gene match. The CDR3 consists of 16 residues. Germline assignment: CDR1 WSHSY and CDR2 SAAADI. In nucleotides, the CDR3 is TGCGCCAGCAGTGAGACAGGGGTGAGCTCTGGAAACACCATATATTTT. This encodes CASSETGVSSGNTIYF.

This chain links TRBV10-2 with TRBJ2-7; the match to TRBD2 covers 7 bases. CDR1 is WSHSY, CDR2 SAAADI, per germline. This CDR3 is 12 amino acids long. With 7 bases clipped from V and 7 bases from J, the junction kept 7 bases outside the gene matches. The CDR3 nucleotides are TGCGCCAGCATCGCGTGGGGGGGTGAGCAGTACTTC. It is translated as CASIAWGGEQYF.

The CDR3 here is CASSERRGDRGNTEAFF. The CDR3, as DNA: TGTGCCAGCAGTGAACGTAGGGGTGACAGGGGGAACACTGAAGCTTTCTTT. J is TRBJ1-1 and V is TRBV2, with TRBD1 matching 8 bases. In germline, CDR1 is SNHLY, CDR2 FYNNEI. The CDR3 is 17 amino acids. V shed 2 bases and J 1 base; nucleotides not matched to a gene: 9.

The CDR3 region is CASSAHPSSGSSKTQYF. The CDR3 DNA sequence: TGTGCCAGCAGCGCTCACCCCTCCAGCGGGAGTAGCAAGACCCAGTACTTC. The V and J genes are TRBV5-4 and TRBJ2-5, with 8 bases matching TRBD2. Losses at the gene ends were 4 bases for V and 6 bases for J; bases not matched to a gene: 17. Germline V gene data show CDR1 as SGHNT and CDR2 as YYREEE (reference sequence). The CDR3 length is 17 residues. Complete variable domain (other parts from reference TRBV5-4 and TRBJ2-5): ETGVTQSPTHLIKTRGQQVTLRCSSQSGHNTVSWYQQALGQGPQFIFQYYREEENGRGNFPPRFSGLQFPNYSSELNVNALELDDSALYLCASSAHPSSGSSKTQYFGPGTRLLVL.

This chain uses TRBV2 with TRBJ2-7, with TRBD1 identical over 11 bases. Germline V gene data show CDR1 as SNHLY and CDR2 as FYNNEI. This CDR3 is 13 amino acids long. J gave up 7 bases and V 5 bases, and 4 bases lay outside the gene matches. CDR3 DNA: TGTGCCAGCAGTTTCGGACAGGGGGCTGAGCAGTACTTC. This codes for CASSFGQGAEQYF.

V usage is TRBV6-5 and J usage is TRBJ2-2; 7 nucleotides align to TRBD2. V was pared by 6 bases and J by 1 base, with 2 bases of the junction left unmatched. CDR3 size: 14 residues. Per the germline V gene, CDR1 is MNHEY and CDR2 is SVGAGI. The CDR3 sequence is CASRERENTGELFF. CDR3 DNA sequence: TGTGCCAGCAGGGAGCGGGAGAACACCGGGGAGCTGTTTTTT.